This TCR beta chain was identified during a study of blood T cell repertoires in COVID-19. Study summary: Donors in the United States, Italy and Spain gave samples during acute or convalescent COVID-19. PBMCs, B-cell-depleted T cells, or T cells were the source of the cDNA or gDNA that made up the material.

V lost 2 bases and J 10 bases, leaving 15 bases between the germline ends. Germline V CDR1 and CDR2: MNHEY, SVGEGT. CDR3 length: 15 residues. Repertoires were generated with immunoSEQ multiplex PCR, while TCRdb's copy carries only in-frame clones and drops some. The repertoire holds a few hundred thousand clones, with around four fifths as singletons. Participants spanned ages about 18 to 100 years and resided in 20 to 30 US areas. Participant reports of clinical history set cohort assignment. The sequence was collected from a woman aged 45-65 years who had recovered from COVID-19. The V gene is TRBV6-2 or TRBV6-3, the J gene TRBJ2-6, with D tentatively TRBD1 (6 bases). Sequenced: PBMCs or T cells enriched from blood (not recorded which). CDR3 loop: CASSYPGQLSNVLTF. DNA for the CDR3: TGTGCCAGCAGTTACCCCGGACAGCTGAGTAACGTCCTGACTTTC.